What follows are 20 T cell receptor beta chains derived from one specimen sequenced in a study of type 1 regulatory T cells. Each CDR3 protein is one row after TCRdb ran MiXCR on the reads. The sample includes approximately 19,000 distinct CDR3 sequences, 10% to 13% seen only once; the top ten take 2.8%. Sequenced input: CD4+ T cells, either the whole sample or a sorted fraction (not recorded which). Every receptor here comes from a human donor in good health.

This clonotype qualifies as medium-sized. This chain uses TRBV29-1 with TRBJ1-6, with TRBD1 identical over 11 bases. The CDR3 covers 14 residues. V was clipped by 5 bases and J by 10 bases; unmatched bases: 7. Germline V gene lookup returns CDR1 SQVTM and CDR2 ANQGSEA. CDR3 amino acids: CSVRTGGLGSPLHF. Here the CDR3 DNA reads TGCAGCGTTAGGACAGGGGGCTTGGGATCACCCCTCCACTTT. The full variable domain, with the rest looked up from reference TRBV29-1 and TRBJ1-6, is SAVISQKPSRDICQRGTSLTIQCQVDSQVTMMFWYRQQPGQSLTLIATANQGSEATYESGFVIDKFPISRPNLTFSTLTVSNMSPEDSSIYLCSVRTGGLGSPLHFGNGTRLTVT.

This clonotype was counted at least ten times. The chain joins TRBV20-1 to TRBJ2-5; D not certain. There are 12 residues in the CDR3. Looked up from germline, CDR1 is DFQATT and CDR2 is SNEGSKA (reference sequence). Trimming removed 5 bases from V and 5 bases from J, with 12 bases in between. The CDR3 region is CSAGMGGETQYF. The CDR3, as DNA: TGCAGTGCTGGGATGGGCGGTGAGACCCAGTACTTC.

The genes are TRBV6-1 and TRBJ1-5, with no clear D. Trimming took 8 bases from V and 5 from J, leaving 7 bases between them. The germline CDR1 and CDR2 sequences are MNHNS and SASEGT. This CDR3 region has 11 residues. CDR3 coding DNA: TGTGCCAGCGGGCTTGATCAGCCCCAGCATTTT. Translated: CASGLDQPQHF.

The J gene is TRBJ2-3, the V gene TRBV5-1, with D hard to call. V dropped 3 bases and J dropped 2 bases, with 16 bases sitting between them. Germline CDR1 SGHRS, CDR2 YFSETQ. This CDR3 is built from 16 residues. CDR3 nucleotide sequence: TGCGCCAGCAGCTCGATGGGCGGTACCCTCACAGATACGCAGTATTTT. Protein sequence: CASSSMGGTLTDTQYF. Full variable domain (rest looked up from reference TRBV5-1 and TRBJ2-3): KAGVTQTPRYLIKTRGQQVTLSCSPISGHRSVSWYQQTPGQGLQFLFEYFSETQRNKGNFPGRFSGRQFSNSRSEMNVSTLELGDSALYLCASSSMGGTLTDTQYFGPGTRLTVL.

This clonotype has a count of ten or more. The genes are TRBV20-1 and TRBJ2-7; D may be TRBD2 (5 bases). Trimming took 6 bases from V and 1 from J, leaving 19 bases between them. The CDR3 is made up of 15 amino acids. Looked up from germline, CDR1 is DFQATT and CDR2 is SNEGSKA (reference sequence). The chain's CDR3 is CSAIVPWSGSYEQYF. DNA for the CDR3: TGCAGTGCCATAGTTCCCTGGTCGGGGTCCTACGAGCAGTACTTC.

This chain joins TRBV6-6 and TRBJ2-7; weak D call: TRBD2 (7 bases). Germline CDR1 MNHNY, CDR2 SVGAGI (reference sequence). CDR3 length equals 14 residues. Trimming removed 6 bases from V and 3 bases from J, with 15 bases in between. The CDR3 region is CASRPGGPNYEQYF. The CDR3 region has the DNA TGTGCCAGCAGACCCGGGGGGCCGAACTACGAGCAGTACTTC.

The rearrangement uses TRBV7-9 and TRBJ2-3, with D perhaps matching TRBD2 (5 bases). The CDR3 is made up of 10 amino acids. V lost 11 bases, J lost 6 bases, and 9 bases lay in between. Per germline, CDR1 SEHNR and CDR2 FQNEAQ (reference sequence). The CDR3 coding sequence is TGTGCCCCCTCGGGGGATACGCAGTATTTT. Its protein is CAPSGDTQYF.

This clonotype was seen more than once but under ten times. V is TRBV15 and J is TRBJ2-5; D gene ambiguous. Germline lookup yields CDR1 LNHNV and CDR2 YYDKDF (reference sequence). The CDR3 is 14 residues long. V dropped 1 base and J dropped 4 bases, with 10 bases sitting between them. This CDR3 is CATSRGVGGETQYF. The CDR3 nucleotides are TGTGCCACCAGCAGAGGTGTTGGCGGAGAGACCCAGTACTTC. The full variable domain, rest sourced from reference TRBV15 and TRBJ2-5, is DAMVIQNPRYQVTQFGKPVTLSCSQTLNHNVMYWYQQKSSQAPKLLFHYYDKDFNNEADTPDNFQSRRPNTSFCFLDIRSPGLGDTAMYLCATSRGVGGETQYFGPGTRLLVL.

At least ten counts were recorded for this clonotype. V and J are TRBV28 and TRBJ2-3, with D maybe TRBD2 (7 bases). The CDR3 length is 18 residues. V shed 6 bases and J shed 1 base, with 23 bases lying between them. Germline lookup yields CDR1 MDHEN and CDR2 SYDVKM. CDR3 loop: CASRLAGRGLLRTDTQYF. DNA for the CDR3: TGTGCCAGCAGATTAGCGGGCCGGGGGCTACTACGCACAGATACGCAGTATTTT.

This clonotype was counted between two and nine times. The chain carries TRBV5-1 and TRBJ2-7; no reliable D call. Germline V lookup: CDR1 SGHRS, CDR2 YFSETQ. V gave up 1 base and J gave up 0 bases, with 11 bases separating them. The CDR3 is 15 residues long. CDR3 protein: CASSLTTVTSYEQYF. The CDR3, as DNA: TGCGCCAGCAGCTTGACTACGGTTACCTCCTACGAGCAGTACTTC.

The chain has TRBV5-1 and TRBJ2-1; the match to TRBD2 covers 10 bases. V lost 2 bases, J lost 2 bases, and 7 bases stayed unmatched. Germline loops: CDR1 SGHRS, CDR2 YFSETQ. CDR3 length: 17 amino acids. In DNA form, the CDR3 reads TGCGCCAGCAGCTTATTAGCGGGGGGACCAGCCTACAATGAGCAGTTCTTC. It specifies CASSLLAGGPAYNEQFF.

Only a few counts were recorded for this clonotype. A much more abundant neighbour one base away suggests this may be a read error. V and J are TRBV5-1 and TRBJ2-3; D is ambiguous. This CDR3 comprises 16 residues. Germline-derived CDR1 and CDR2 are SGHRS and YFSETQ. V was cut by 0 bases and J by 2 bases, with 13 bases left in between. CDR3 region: CASSLDGRTSTDTQYF. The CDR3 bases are TGCGCCAGCAGCTTGGACGGACGGACGTCCACAGATACGCAGTATTTT.

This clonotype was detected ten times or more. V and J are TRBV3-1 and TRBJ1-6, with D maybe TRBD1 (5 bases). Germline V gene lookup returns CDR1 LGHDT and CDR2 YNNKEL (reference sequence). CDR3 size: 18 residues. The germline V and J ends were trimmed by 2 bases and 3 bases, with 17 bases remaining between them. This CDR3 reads CASSQRYRGADYNSPLHF. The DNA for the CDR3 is TGTGCCAGCAGCCAAAGATACAGAGGGGCAGACTATAATTCACCCCTCCACTTT. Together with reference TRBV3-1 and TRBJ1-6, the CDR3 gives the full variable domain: DTAVSQTPKYLVTQMGNDKSIKCEQNLGHDTMYWYKQDSKKFLKIMFSYNNKELIINETVPNRFSPKSPDKAHLNLHINSLELGDSAVYFCASSQRYRGADYNSPLHFGNGTRLTVT.

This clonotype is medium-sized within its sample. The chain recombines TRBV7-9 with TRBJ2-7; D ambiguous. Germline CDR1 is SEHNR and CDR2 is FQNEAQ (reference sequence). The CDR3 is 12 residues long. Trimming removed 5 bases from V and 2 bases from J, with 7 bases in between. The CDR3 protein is CASSIETYEQYF. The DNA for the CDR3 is TGTGCCAGCAGCATCGAGACCTACGAGCAGTACTTC.

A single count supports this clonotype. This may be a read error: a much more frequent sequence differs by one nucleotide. CDR3: CASSFAAGDGNEQFF. CDR3 DNA: TGTGCTAGCAGCTTTGCAGCGGGAGATGGCAATGAGCAGTTCTTC. The genes are TRBV7-7 and TRBJ2-1; 8 bases agree with TRBD2. The germline V gene encodes CDR1 SSHAT and CDR2 FNYEAQ (reference sequence). There are 15 residues in the CDR3.

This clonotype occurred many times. CDR3 in amino acids: CASSKAGGGTEAFF. The CDR3 coding sequence is TGTGCCAGCAGCAAAGCCGGGGGAGGGACTGAAGCTTTCTTT. The rearrangement joins TRBV9 to TRBJ1-1, with D perhaps matching TRBD1 (5 bases). Between the trimmed V and J ends, which lost 4 bases and 5 bases, there was a span of 15 bases. Germline CDR1 reads SGDLS; CDR2 reads YYNGEE. This CDR3 contains 14 residues.

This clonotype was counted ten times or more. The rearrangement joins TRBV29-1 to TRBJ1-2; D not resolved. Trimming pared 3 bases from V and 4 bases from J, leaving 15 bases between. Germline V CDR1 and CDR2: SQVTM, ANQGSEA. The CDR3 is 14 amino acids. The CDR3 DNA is TGCAGCGTTGATGGTATTCGGGTCTCCTATGGCTACACCTTC. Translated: CSVDGIRVSYGYTF.

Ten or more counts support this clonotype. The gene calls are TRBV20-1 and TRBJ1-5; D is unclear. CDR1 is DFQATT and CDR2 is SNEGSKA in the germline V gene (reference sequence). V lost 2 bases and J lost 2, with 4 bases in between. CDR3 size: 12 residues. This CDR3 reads CSARSGNQPQHF. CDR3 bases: TGCAGTGCTAGAAGTGGCAATCAGCCCCAGCATTTT.

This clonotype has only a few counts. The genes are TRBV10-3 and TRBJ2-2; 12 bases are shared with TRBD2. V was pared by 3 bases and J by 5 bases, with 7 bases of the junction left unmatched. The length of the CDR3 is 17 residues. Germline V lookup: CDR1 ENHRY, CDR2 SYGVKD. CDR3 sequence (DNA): TGTGCCATCAGTGACCCCGGACTAGCGGGAAATACCGGGGAGCTGTTTTTT. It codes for CAISDPGLAGNTGELFF.

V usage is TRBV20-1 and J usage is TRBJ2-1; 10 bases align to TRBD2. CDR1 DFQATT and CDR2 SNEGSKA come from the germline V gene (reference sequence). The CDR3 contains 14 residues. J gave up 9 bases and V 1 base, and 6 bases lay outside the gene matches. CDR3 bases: TGCAGTGCTAGAGGGGCTAGCGGGAGTATTGAGCAGTTCTTC. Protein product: CSARGASGSIEQFF.